The 2 T cell receptor beta chains below come from one sample, sequenced in a study of shared clonotypes between healthy human individuals. Using immunoSEQ multiplex PCR, the repertoire was profiled, and TCRdb retains in-frame clones only, with some absent. The table includes 2 million to 2.5 million clones, approximately 95% detected once. Source material: naive CD4+ T cells sorted from blood. Subset here: CD45RA+ positively selected. These receptors originate from a man between 18 and 29 years old in good health.

Worth noting for this clone: The sample contains more than one DNA sequence encoding this CDR3. V gene TRBV18 combines with J gene TRBJ2-5; D not resolved. Trimming stripped 4 bases from V and 3 bases from J, with 9 bases between. This CDR3 is 13 amino acids long. CDR1 and CDR2 from the germline V gene are KGHSH and LQKENI. Written as DNA, the CDR3 is TGTGCCAGCTCACTTTCCCTGGAAGAGACCCAGTACTTC. As protein: CASSLSLEETQYF.

This clone was found a few times. This chain links TRBV6-1 with TRBJ1-2; 8 bases are a match to TRBD1. V gave up 7 bases and J gave up 1 base; unmatched junction bases: 8. The CDR3 runs 15 residues. The germline gives CDR1 MNHNS, CDR2 SASEGT. The CDR3 coding sequence is TGTGCCAGCAATCTACGGGACAGGAGTAACTATGGCTACACCTTC. This gives the protein CASNLRDRSNYGYTF.